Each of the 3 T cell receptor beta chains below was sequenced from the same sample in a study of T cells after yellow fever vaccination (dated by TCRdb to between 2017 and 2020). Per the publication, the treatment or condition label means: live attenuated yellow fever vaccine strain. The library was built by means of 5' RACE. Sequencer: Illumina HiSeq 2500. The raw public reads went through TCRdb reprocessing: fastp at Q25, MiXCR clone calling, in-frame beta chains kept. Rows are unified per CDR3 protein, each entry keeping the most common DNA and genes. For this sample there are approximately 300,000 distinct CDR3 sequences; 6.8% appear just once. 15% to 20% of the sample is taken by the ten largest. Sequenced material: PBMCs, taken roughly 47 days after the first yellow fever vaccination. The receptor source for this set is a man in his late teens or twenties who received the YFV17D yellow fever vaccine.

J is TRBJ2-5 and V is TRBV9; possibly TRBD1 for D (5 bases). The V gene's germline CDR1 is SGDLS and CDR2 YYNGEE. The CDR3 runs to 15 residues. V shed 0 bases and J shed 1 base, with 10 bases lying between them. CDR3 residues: CASSVGGRLQETQYF. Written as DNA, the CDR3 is TGTGCCAGCAGCGTAGGGGGCAGACTCCAAGAGACCCAGTACTTC.

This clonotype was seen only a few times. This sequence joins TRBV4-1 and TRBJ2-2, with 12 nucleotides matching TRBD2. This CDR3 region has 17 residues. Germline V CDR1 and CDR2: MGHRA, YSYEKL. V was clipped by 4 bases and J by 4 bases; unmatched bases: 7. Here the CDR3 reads CASSLYSSGGGTGELFF. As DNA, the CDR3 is TGCGCCAGCAGCCTATACTCTAGCGGGGGGGGCACCGGGGAGCTGTTTTTT.

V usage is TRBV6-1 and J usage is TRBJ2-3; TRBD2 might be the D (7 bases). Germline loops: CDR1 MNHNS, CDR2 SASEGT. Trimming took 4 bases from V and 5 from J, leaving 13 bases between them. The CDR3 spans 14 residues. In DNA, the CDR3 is TGTGCCAGCAGTGTGGGGGCGGGGGTAGATACGCAGTATTTT. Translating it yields CASSVGAGVDTQYF.